The TCR beta chain described here comes from a study of identical twins. Findings and limits, study-wide: Out-of-frame alpha sequences common to twins exhibited a surplus of low generation probability. Invariant MAIT and iNKT cells may have partly biased zero-insertion analyses. Weaker excess twin sharing was seen among beta out-of-frame sequences.

J was trimmed by 2 bases and V by 9 bases; bases with no gene match: 6. The CDR3 extends over 13 amino acids. This clonotype came up many times. Its specificity is unknown. No donor was unhealthy or non-Caucasian. A single record per CDR3 protein comes from TCRdb applying MiXCR to the 5' RACE reads. This table holds around 470,000 distinct CDR3 sequences, 12% to 15% found once. This sample also appeared in a second study, on yellow fever vaccine responses in identical twins.

The source is a woman aged 18 to 35 in good health. The source material was CD4+ T cells sorted from blood. V is TRBV12-3 or TRBV12-4 and J is TRBJ2-5, with 7 bases aligning to TRBD1. CDR3 amino acids: CASSGTAQETQYF. Here the CDR3 DNA reads TGTGCCAGTTCCGGGACAGCACAAGAGACCCAGTACTTC.